One and the same sample provided the 3 T cell receptor beta chains below, sequenced in a study of control samples from healthy donors and cancer patients. The protocol was immunoSEQ multiplex PCR, while the TCRdb copy is restricted to in-frame clones and leaves out a portion. The sample carries around 140,000 clones, 91% recorded once. The sequenced sample was blood. These TCRs come from a man aged 30-40 years in good health.

The genes are TRBV19 and TRBJ2-2, with TRBD1 as a possible D gene (6 bases). Germline assignment: CDR1 LNHDA and CDR2 SQIVND (reference sequence). The CDR3 loop spans 16 amino acids. Deletions cut 5 bases from V and 6 bases from J, with 19 bases between. CDR3 in amino acids: CASSSQGRGSSGELFF. The DNA for the CDR3 is TGTGCCAGTAGTTCGCAGGGCAGGGGATCATCCGGGGAGCTGTTTTTT.

This clone has only a few counts. This sequence joins TRBV27 and TRBJ1-3; D uncertain. CDR3 length equals 17 residues. Trimming shortened V by 0 bases and J by 0 bases, and 12 bases separated the two germline ends. The germline gives CDR1 MNHEY, CDR2 SMNVEV (reference sequence). CDR3 coding DNA: TGTGCCAGCAGTTTATCGCAGCCCGGCTTCTCTGGAAACACCATATATTTT. This codes for CASSLSQPGFSGNTIYF.

The chain recombines TRBV10-3 with TRBJ1-2; no clear D gene. The CDR3 is made up of 15 amino acids. Germline assignment: CDR1 ENHRY and CDR2 SYGVKD. V was trimmed by 2 bases and J by 8 bases, leaving 18 bases between them. Here the CDR3 DNA reads TGTGCCATCAGTGAGATCAGTCGTCCGGGAAAGGGCTACACCTTC. As protein: CAISEISRPGKGYTF.